These 6 T cell receptor beta chains came from one sample sequenced in a study of regulatory T cells in long-lasting Graves disease. Time point denoted: newly diagnosed GD, antithyroid drugs for less than 3 months. PBMCs were the source of the RNA used for TCR sequencing. To make TCR beta libraries, researchers used iRepertoire HTBI primers and Arm-PCR of CDR3 regions. Via MiXCR, TCRdb re-called the multiplex PCR reads, giving one row per CDR3 protein. The profile shows about 440,000 distinct CDR3 sequences, about 15% of them singletons. The sample also formed part of further work on T cells in Graves' hyperthyroidism and ophthalmopathy.

The sample here was peripheral blood mononuclear cells (PBMCs), taken at new diagnosis, from a patient treated with antithyroid drugs. The origin of the receptors is a woman aged 30 to 39 with Graves disease.

This clonotype was recorded many times. The rearrangement uses TRBV30 and TRBJ2-1, with D perhaps being TRBD1 or TRBD2 (6 bases each). Trimming removed 3 bases at V and 6 bases at J, with 12 bases between. CDR3 size: 13 residues. Per germline, CDR1 GTSNPN and CDR2 SVGIG (reference sequence). CDR3 sequence: CAWSPEGGNEQFF. As DNA, the CDR3 is TGTGCCTGGAGCCCCGAGGGGGGCAATGAGCAGTTCTTC. Supplemented by reference TRBV30 and TRBJ2-1, the full variable domain reads SQTIHQWPATLVQPVGSPLSLECTVEGTSNPNLYWYRQAAGRGLQLLFYSVGIGQISSEVPQNLSASRPQDRQFILSSKKLLLSDSGFYLCAWSPEGGNEQFFGPGTRLTVL.

The chain carries TRBV20-1 and TRBJ2-2; the match to TRBD2 covers 9 bases. The CDR3 contains 14 residues. CDR1 and CDR2 (germline): DFQATT, SNEGSKA (reference sequence). The DNA of the CDR3 is TGCAGCGCTTCCGGGCGGGAGGGCCACGGGGAGCTGTTTTTT. This translates into CSASGREGHGELFF.

This clonotype was recorded many times. This chain uses TRBV20-1 with TRBJ2-2, with D maybe TRBD2 (6 bases). V was clipped by 4 bases and J by 4 bases, with 13 bases between them. Per germline, CDR1 DFQATT and CDR2 SNEGSKA (reference sequence). The CDR3 sequence is 14 residues long. The DNA for the CDR3 is TGCAGTGCTAACGGAGGGAGTAGCACCGGGGAGCTGTTTTTT. It translates to CSANGGSSTGELFF.

This clonotype showed up many times. V usage is TRBV3-1 and J usage is TRBJ1-1, with TRBD1 identical over 7 bases. This CDR3 has 13 amino acids. Germline-derived CDR1 and CDR2 are LGHDT and YNNKEL (reference sequence). V trimming: 6 bases; J trimming: 10 bases; junction bases outside the gene matches: 11. The CDR3 loop reads CASSLGRQGPAFF. CDR3 nucleotide sequence: TGTGCCAGCAGTCTGGGACGACAGGGCCCAGCTTTCTTT. Filled out from reference TRBV3-1 and TRBJ1-1, the complete variable domain reads DTAVSQTPKYLVTQMGNDKSIKCEQNLGHDTMYWYKQDSKKFLKIMFSYNNKELIINETVPNRFSPKSPDKAHLNLHINSLELGDSAVYFCASSLGRQGPAFFGQGTRLTVV.

This clonotype came up a few times. The chain has TRBV5-1 and TRBJ2-2; 10 nucleotides align to TRBD2. The length of the CDR3 is 16 residues. Germline CDR1 is SGHRS and CDR2 is YFSETQ. V shed 2 bases and J 1 base; nucleotides not matched to a gene: 2. The chain's CDR3 is CASSLLAGQNTGELFF. In nucleotides, the CDR3 is TGCGCCAGCAGCTTACTAGCGGGACAGAACACCGGGGAGCTGTTTTTT.

In its sample, this clonotype was seen many times. CDR3 bases: TGTGCCAGCAGCTTCGGACTCACAGATACGCAGTATTTT. It encodes CASSFGLTDTQYF. V usage is TRBV7-2 and J usage is TRBJ2-3; perhaps TRBD2 as D (5 bases). This CDR3 has 13 residues. CDR1 and CDR2 (germline): SGHTA, FQGNSA. Trimming removed 3 bases from V and 2 bases from J, with 6 bases in between.